This T cell receptor (beta chain) was observed in a study of blood T cells in healthy people across ages. This clonotype has only a few counts. Then a second PCR, running roughly 7 to 11 cycles, was carried out with a sample-barcoded 5' primer and a J-beta primer mix. Each cDNA molecule was tagged by a template-switch adaptor that had 12 random nucleotides. TCRdb re-called the 5' RACE reads through MiXCR, storing one row per CDR3 protein. The data contain 750,000 to 850,000 distinct CDR3 sequences, more than 20% of them seen just once; the ten biggest clones take up under 4.5%. This same sample was also taken into another study, of T cells of mothers and their children. From that paper: For the second PCR, the M1S primer put in sample barcodes and 2-4 random nucleotides. Related mother-child pairs showed slightly higher but non-significant overlap than unrelated pairs.

The TCR originated in a boy under 18 in good health. The sequenced sample was blood.

In DNA, the CDR3 is TGCGCCAGCAGCTTGGCCTGGGGGGGCACCTACAATGAGCAGTTCTTC. Its translation is CASSLAWGGTYNEQFF. V and J are TRBV5-1 and TRBJ2-1; perhaps TRBD2 as D (7 bases). The CDR3 has 16 residues. Germline V gene sequence: CDR1 SGHRS, CDR2 YFSETQ. Trimming took 0 bases from V and 2 from J, leaving 12 bases between them. The whole variable domain, filled in from reference TRBV5-1 and TRBJ2-1, reads KAGVTQTPRYLIKTRGQQVTLSCSPISGHRSVSWYQQTPGQGLQFLFEYFSETQRNKGNFPGRFSGRQFSNSRSEMNVSTLELGDSALYLCASSLAWGGTYNEQFFGPGTRLTVL.